The source of this TCR beta chain is a study of cytomegalovirus exposure and HLA in healthy donors. General study findings and limits: Follow-up analysis seemed to connect common viral pathogens with several of the most significant clusters identified.

Trimming took 4 bases from V and 4 from J, leaving 13 bases between them. This CDR3 comprises 14 residues. Germline V CDR1 and CDR2: MGHRA, YSYEKL. Turning to this clone: Its antigen is currently unknown.

Primers: 60 Vbeta forward and 13 Jbeta reverse. Clones were read by immunoSEQ multiplex PCR, and TCRdb kept only the in-frame ones, dropping some. Of under 150,000 clones listed, roughly 80% are singletons. V and J are TRBV4-1 and TRBJ1-1; D is possibly TRBD1 (5 bases). The TCR comes from a boy aged 10-17 years in good health and CMV-seronegative. Input material: PBMCs. CDR3 DNA sequence: TGCGCCAGCAGCCCAACGGGGGTTATCACTGAAGCTTTCTTT. This sequence encodes CASSPTGVITEAFF.